Listed below are T cell receptor beta chains from one sample, sequenced in a study of CD8 T cells in ankylosing spondylitis. TCRdb called the 5' RACE reads again in MiXCR, with one record for every CDR3 protein. The table has 250,000 to 350,000 distinct CDR3 sequences, roughly 20% seen once. The sample comprised blood, either unsorted or a sorted T cell fraction (not recorded which). These receptors were collected from a female donor with ankylosing spondylitis or in good health (not recorded which). The CDR3 runs from the conserved cysteine through the conserved F or W. D genes are given only for firm matches. Clone size is given for some rows only: seen once, a few or many times, or a class if the clone is expanded.

>.|TRBV2|TRBJ2-1|.
CASSEGQGRVFEQFF
TGTGCCAGCAGTGAGGGGCAGGGAAGAGTCTTTGAGCAGTTCTTC
>few|TRBV19|TRBJ2-2|.
CASSIGNTGELFF
TGTGCCAGTAGTATTGGCAACACCGGGGAGCTGTTTTTT
>many|TRBV12-3/TRBV12-4|TRBJ1-1|.
CASSFRMNTEAFF
TGTGCCAGCAGTTTTCGCATGAACACTGAAGCTTTCTTT
>few|TRBV3-1|TRBJ2-2|TRBD2
CASSSGTTTGELFF
TGTGCCAGCAGTTCCGGGACTACGACCGGGGAGCTGTTTTTT
>.|TRBV7-9|TRBJ2-5|.
CASSYLQETQYF
TGTGCCAGCAGCTATCTCCAAGAGACCCAGTACTTC
>.|TRBV29-1|TRBJ2-7|.
CSVLPRFGYEQYF
TGCAGCGTCCTCCCTAGGTTCGGCTACGAGCAGTACTTC
>.|TRBV5-6|TRBJ1-2|.
CASNIDRFYGYTF
TGTGCCAGCAATATAGACAGGTTCTATGGCTACACCTTC
>.|TRBV10-3|TRBJ2-1|.
CAISEALSYNEQFF
TGTGCCATCAGTGAGGCACTCTCCTACAATGAGCAGTTCTTC
>many|TRBV5-1|TRBJ2-6|.
CASSSYSGKAGANVLTF
TGCGCCAGCAGTTCCTACTCAGGGAAAGCTGGGGCCAACGTCCTGACTTTC
>.|TRBV4-3|TRBJ1-3|.
CASSQLLKGNTIYF
TGCGCCAGCAGCCAACTTCTTAAAGGAAACACCATATATTTT